This T cell receptor beta chain was captured by sequencing in a study of blood T cell repertoires in COVID-19. Study summary: Acute-phase and convalescent COVID-19 samples originated in the United States, Italy and Spain. Sources were T cells, B-cell-depleted T cells, or PBMCs; the material itself was cDNA or gDNA.

The CDR3 loop spans 14 amino acids. V dropped 4 bases and J dropped 3 bases, with 12 bases sitting between them. Germline assignment: CDR1 MGHRA and CDR2 YSYEKL. TCRdb's table, derived via immunoSEQ multiplex PCR, lists solely in-frame clones and lacks some. This sample has roughly 73,000 clones, with approximately 90% found just once. This chain connects TRBV4-1 to TRBJ1-1, with a possible D match to TRBD1 (6 bases). Sequenced material: peripheral blood. The TCR was taken from a human donor in a cohort sampled during active COVID-19. The CDR3 sequence: CASSPGQLYTEAFF. As DNA, the CDR3 is TGCGCCAGCAGCCCCGGACAGCTTTACACTGAAGCTTTCTTT.